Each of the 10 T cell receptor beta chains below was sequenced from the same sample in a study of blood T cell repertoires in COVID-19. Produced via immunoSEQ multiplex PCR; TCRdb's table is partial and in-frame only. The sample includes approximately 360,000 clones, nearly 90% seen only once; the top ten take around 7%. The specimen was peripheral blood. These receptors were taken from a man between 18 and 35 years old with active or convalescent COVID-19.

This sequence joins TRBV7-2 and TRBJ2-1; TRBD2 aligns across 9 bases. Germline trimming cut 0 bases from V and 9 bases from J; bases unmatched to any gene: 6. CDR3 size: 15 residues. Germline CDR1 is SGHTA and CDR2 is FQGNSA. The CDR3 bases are TGTGCCAGCAGCTTAGCGGTTAGCGGGGGTCCTGAGCAGTTCTTC. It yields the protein CASSLAVSGGPEQFF.

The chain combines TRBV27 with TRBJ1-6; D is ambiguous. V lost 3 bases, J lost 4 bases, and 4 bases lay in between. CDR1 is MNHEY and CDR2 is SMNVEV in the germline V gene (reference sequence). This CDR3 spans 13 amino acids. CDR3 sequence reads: CASSFQYNSPLHF. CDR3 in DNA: TGTGCCAGCAGTTTTCAGTATAATTCACCCCTCCACTTT.

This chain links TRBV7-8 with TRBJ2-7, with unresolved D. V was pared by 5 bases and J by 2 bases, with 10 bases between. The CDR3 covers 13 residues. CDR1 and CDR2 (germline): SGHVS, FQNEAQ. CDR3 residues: CASSLLTTYEQYF. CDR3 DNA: TGTGCCAGCAGCCTCCTAACGACCTACGAGCAGTACTTC. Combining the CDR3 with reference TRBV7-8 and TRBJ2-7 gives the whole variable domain GAGVSQSPRYKVAKRGQDVALRCDPISGHVSLFWYQQALGQGPEFLTYFQNEAQLDKSGLPSDRFFAERPEGSVSTLKIQRTQQEDSAVYLCASSLLTTYEQYFGPGTRLTVT.

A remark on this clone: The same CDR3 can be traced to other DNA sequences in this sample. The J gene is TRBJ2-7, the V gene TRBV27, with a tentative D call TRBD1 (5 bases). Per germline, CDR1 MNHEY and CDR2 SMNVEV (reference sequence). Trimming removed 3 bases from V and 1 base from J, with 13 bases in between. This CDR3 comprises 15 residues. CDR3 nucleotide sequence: TGTGCCAGCAGTTTTTCCCAGGGAACGTCCTACGAGCAGTACTTC. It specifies CASSFSQGTSYEQYF.

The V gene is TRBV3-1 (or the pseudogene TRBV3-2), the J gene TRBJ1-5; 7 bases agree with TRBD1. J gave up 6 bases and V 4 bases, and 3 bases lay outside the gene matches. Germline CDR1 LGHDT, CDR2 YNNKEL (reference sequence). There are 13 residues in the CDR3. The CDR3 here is CASSRGQVQPQHF. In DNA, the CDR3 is TGTGCCAGCAGCCGTGGACAGGTTCAGCCCCAGCATTTT.

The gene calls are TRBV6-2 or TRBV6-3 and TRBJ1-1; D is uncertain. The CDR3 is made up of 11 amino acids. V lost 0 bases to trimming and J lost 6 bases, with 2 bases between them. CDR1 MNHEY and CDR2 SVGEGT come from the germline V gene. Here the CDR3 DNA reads TGTGCCAGCAGTTACTCCGCTGAAGCTTTCTTT. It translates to CASSYSAEAFF.

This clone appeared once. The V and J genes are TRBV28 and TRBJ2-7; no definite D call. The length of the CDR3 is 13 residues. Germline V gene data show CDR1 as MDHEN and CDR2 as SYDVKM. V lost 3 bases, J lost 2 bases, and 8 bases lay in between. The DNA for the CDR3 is TGTGCCAGCAGTTTCCGCCGCGCCTACGAGCAGTACTTC. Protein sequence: CASSFRRAYEQYF.

CDR3 loop: CASSLEYSLNSPLHF. The CDR3 nucleotides are TGCGCCAGCAGCTTGGAATACAGCTTGAATTCACCCCTCCACTTT. The V call is TRBV5-1, the J call TRBJ1-6; D remains unclear. The V gene lost 0 bases and the J gene lost 7 bases, with 11 bases spanning the gap. This CDR3 is built from 15 residues. The V gene's germline CDR1 is SGHRS and CDR2 YFSETQ.

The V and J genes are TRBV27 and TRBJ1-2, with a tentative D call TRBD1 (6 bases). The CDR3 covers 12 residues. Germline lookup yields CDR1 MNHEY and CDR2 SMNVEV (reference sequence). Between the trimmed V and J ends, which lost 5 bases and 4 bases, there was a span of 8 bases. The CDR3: CASSKQGYGYTF. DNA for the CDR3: TGTGCCAGCAGTAAACAGGGCTATGGCTACACCTTC.

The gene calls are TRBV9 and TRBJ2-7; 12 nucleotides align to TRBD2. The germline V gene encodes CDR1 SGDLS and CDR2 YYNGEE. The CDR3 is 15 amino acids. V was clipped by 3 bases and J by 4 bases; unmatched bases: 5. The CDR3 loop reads CASSASSGGAYEQYF. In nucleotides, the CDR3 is TGTGCCAGCAGCGCGTCTAGCGGGGGGGCTTACGAGCAGTACTTC.